A selection of T cell receptor beta chains follows, all from one sample in a study of cytomegalovirus exposure and HLA in healthy donors. Sequencing was performed with immunoSEQ multiplex PCR; in TCRdb, only in-frame clones are kept and a portion is missing. Of under 300,000 clones listed, 70% to 90% are singletons. The sequenced sample was PBMCs. The origin of the receptors is a man aged 35-49 years in good health and CMV-seropositive. Both conserved end residues are part of each CDR3. The D gene is left open where the match is weak. The size entry is marked missing in some rows and otherwise reads once, few, many or a size class.

v_call,clone_size,d_call,j_call,cdr3_nt,cdr3_aa
TRBV19,.,.,TRBJ2-5,TGTGCCAGTCTACCAGTAGGGGGTGAGACCCAGTACTTC,CASLPVGGETQYF
TRBV7-2,once,TRBD2,TRBJ2-1,TGTGCCAGCAGCTTTGCGGGAGGGCCGGTCAATGAGCAGTTCTTC,CASSFAGGPVNEQFF
TRBV13,.,.,TRBJ2-5,TGTGCCAGCAGCTTGACTCGGGGGGAGACCCAGTACTTC,CASSLTRGETQYF
TRBV7-9,.,TRBD1,TRBJ1-2,TGTGCCAGCAGCTTAGCCGGAGGGGGCCATACAGGGGACTTC,CASSLAGGGHTGDF
TRBV18,.,TRBD1,TRBJ1-4,TGTGCCAGCTCACCAAGGACAGGGGATGAAAAACTGTTTTTT,CASSPRTGDEKLFF
TRBV7-9,.,.,TRBJ2-7,TGTGCCAGCAGTCTTGTCCCTAGCGAGTCCTACGAGCAGTACTTC,CASSLVPSESYEQYF
TRBV18,.,TRBD1,TRBJ2-7,TGTGCCAGCTCGGACAGGTACTCTACCTACGAGCAGTACTTC,CASSDRYSTYEQYF
TRBV11-2,.,.,TRBJ1-2,TGTGCCAGCAGCTTAGGACGGACAGATCTTGGGGGCTACACCTTC,CASSLGRTDLGGYTF
TRBV11-2,.,.,TRBJ2-3,TGTGCCAGCAGCTTACCCCCGACCGGGGATACGCAGTATTTT,CASSLPPTGDTQYF
TRBV14,.,.,TRBJ1-2,TGTGCCAGCAGCCAAGCCAACAGAAGATATGGCTACACCTTC,CASSQANRRYGYTF
TRBV18,.,.,TRBJ2-3,TGTGCCAGCTCACCCGGGGTCACAGATACGCAGTATTTT,CASSPGVTDTQYF
TRBV28,.,.,TRBJ2-2,TGTGCCAGCAGTTTACGGGACTGGGCGAACACCGGGGAGCTGTTTTTT,CASSLRDWANTGELFF
TRBV9,.,TRBD1,TRBJ1-4,TGTGCCAGCAGCGGAGAACAGGGGACTAATGAAAAACTGTTTTTT,CASSGEQGTNEKLFF
TRBV28,.,.,TRBJ1-2,TGTGCCAGCAGTTTGGGAGTTGTAAATGGCTACACCTTC,CASSLGVVNGYTF
TRBV18,.,TRBD2,TRBJ2-1,TGTGCCAGCTCACCTCTCCGAGCGGGAGATGGTAATGAGCAGTTCTTC,CASSPLRAGDGNEQFF
TRBV5-1,.,TRBD1,TRBJ2-4,TGCGCCAGCAGCTTGGGACAGGGGGCGGCCAAAAACATTCAGTACTTC,CASSLGQGAAKNIQYF
TRBV4-1,.,.,TRBJ1-5,TGCGCCAGCAGCCATTCCGGGGGGCATCAGCCCCAGCATTTT,CASSHSGGHQPQHF
TRBV15,.,TRBD2,TRBJ2-2,TGTGCCACCAGCGGGGGGGTGGGGGGGAACACCGGGGAGCTGTTTTTT,CATSGGVGGNTGELFF
TRBV4-1,.,TRBD2,TRBJ2-3,TGCGCCAGCAGCCAGGCCCGACTAGCGGGAGGGCCAGATACGCAGTATTTT,CASSQARLAGGPDTQYF
TRBV4-2,.,.,TRBJ2-1,TGTGCCAGCAGCCAAGGCGGAGTAAACTCCTACAATGAGCAGTTCTTC,CASSQGGVNSYNEQFF
TRBV5-5,.,.,TRBJ1-1,TGTGCCAGCAGCTTGGAAGGGACACGCACTGAAGCTTTCTTT,CASSLEGTRTEAFF
TRBV30,.,TRBD2,TRBJ2-1,TGTGCCTGGAGTGTATCCGTCGGGAGGTGGGCGGGGGGGGAGCAGTTCTTC,CAWSVSVGRWAGGEQFF
TRBV18,.,TRBD1,TRBJ1-3,TGTGCCAGCTCACCGTCCCACACAGGGGAAAACACCATATATTTT,CASSPSHTGENTIYF
TRBV10-3,.,TRBD2,TRBJ2-1,TGTGCCATCAATGTAGCGGGAGGGCCGAATGAGCAGTTCTTC,CAINVAGGPNEQFF
TRBV5-1,.,.,TRBJ2-3,TGCGCCAGCAGCTTACAGGGAGATACGCAGTATTTT,CASSLQGDTQYF
TRBV7-9,.,.,TRBJ2-3,TGTGCCAGCAAGGGGTCAAGACTAGGGAGCACAGATACGCAGTATTTT,CASKGSRLGSTDTQYF
TRBV28,.,.,TRBJ1-3,TGTGCCACCTTCAGGGCCTCTGGAAACACCATATATTTT,CATFRASGNTIYF
TRBV6-5,few,.,TRBJ1-1,TGTGCCAGCAGTTACTACCAGGGATCGAACACTGAAGCTTTCTTT,CASSYYQGSNTEAFF
TRBV6-4,.,.,TRBJ2-1,TGTGCCAGCAGTGGGCGGGGGCCCTCCTACAATGAGCAGTTCTTC,CASSGRGPSYNEQFF
TRBV7-8,.,TRBD1,TRBJ1-5,TGTGCCAGCAGCTTATCAGGGGGCTGGCAGCCCCAGCATTTT,CASSLSGGWQPQHF
TRBV9,.,.,TRBJ2-7,TGTGCCAGCAGCGTAGGAGCGGCGAGCTCGGCCTACGAGCAGTACTTC,CASSVGAASSAYEQYF
TRBV28,.,.,TRBJ1-2,TGTGCCAGCATCCCGGGAGGCGGGGCCAGGAGTGGGGGCTACACCTTC,CASIPGGGARSGGYTF
TRBV18,.,.,TRBJ2-7,TGTGCCAGCTCACCAGGCAGGGGTCTTCGGTACGAGCAGTACTTC,CASSPGRGLRYEQYF
TRBV9,.,TRBD2,TRBJ2-7,TGTGCCAGCAGCGTAGCCCCCGGGACTAGCTCTGGCGAGCAGTACTTC,CASSVAPGTSSGEQYF
TRBV28,few,TRBD1,TRBJ2-5,TGTGCCAGCAGTATCCACGGGACAGGGGGCCGGGAGACCCAGTACTTC,CASSIHGTGGRETQYF
TRBV29-1,.,.,TRBJ2-5,TGCAGCGTTGAAGACGTGAGGGCAGGAGGTTGGGAGACCCAGTACTTC,CSVEDVRAGGWETQYF
TRBV7-9,.,.,TRBJ1-2,TGTGCCAGCATCTCGACGGACAGCAACTATGGCTACACCTTC,CASISTDSNYGYTF
TRBV7-9,.,TRBD1,TRBJ1-1,TGTTCCAGCAGCTCTTTACAGGGGGCCACTGAAGCTTTCTTT,CSSSSLQGATEAFF
TRBV11-2,.,TRBD1,TRBJ2-3,TGTGCCAGCAGCTTAGGGACCGGGACAGGGGGCGCAGAAACGCAGTATTTT,CASSLGTGTGGAETQYF
TRBV29-1,.,.,TRBJ2-3,TGCAGCGTTAAAGGTGATGGGGGCCCAGATACGCAGTATTTT,CSVKGDGGPDTQYF
TRBV27,once,TRBD2,TRBJ2-1,TGTGCCAGCAGTCCCTGGGGAGCGGGGGAGAGCAATGAGCAGTTCTTC,CASSPWGAGESNEQFF
TRBV4-2,.,TRBD2,TRBJ2-3,TGTGCCAGCAGCCAAGGGGGACTACTCACAGATACGCAGTATTTT,CASSQGGLLTDTQYF
TRBV7-6,.,TRBD1,TRBJ2-7,TGTGCCAGCAGCTTAGGGGGACAGTGGTTGGAGGAGCAGTACTTC,CASSLGGQWLEEQYF
TRBV6-1,.,TRBD1,TRBJ2-3,TGTGCCAGCCGGACAGGGGGATTTGCAGATACGCAGTATTTT,CASRTGGFADTQYF
TRBV28,.,.,TRBJ1-3,TGTGCCAGCAGTCAGGGTTTCGCCCACTCTGGAAACACCATATATTTT,CASSQGFAHSGNTIYF
TRBV9,few,TRBD2,TRBJ2-5,TGTGCCAGCAGCAGGGGACTAGCGGCCTCTCAAGAGACCCAGTACTTC,CASSRGLAASQETQYF
TRBV7-9,.,TRBD2,TRBJ2-7,TGTGCCAGCAGCTTAGAGTCTAGCGGGAGCGAGCAGTACTTC,CASSLESSGSEQYF
TRBV7-9,.,TRBD2,TRBJ2-3,TGTGCCAGCAGCTACGGACTAGCGGGAGGGCCGTCGGTAGATACGCAGTATTTT,CASSYGLAGGPSVDTQYF
TRBV5-1,few,TRBD1,TRBJ1-5,TGCGCCAGCAGCTTGGGTGGGACAGGGGGCTATCAGCCCCAGCATTTT,CASSLGGTGGYQPQHF
TRBV7-2,.,TRBD2,TRBJ2-5,TGTGCCAGCAGCTTTCCTGGCGGGAGGGAGACCCAGTACTTC,CASSFPGGRETQYF
TRBV14,.,.,TRBJ2-2,TGTGCCAGCAGCCCCGAGGGAACAACCGGGGAGCTGTTTTTT,CASSPEGTTGELFF
TRBV2,.,.,TRBJ2-1,TGTGCCAGCAGTGTGACCGGCGGGTCCTACAATGAGCAGTTCTTC,CASSVTGGSYNEQFF
TRBV28,.,TRBD1,TRBJ2-1,TGTGCCAGCAGTTCCGCCGGGACAGGGTACCGCAATGAGCAGTTCTTC,CASSSAGTGYRNEQFF
TRBV9,.,TRBD1,TRBJ2-7,TGTGCCAGCAGCAGGGACAGGGGCTACGAGCAGTACTTC,CASSRDRGYEQYF
TRBV4-2,.,.,TRBJ1-2,TGTGCCAGCAGCCAAGATCTTACGGGGTCTGGATATGGCTACACCTTC,CASSQDLTGSGYGYTF
TRBV18,.,.,TRBJ2-7,TGTGCCAGCTCACCGGAGACGGGAGCCTACGAGCAGTACTTC,CASSPETGAYEQYF
TRBV15,.,TRBD2,TRBJ2-5,TGTGCCACCAGCAGAAAGCTCCGCGGGAGGGCCGGTTTGGGACCCCAAGAGACCCAGTACTTC,CATSRKLRGRAGLGPQETQYF
TRBV11-2,once,TRBD2,TRBJ2-1,TGTGCCAGCAGCTTACTAGCGGGGTCCTACAATGAGCAGTTCTTC,CASSLLAGSYNEQFF
TRBV28,.,.,TRBJ1-1,TGTGCCAGCAGTTTGGGGCAGGGAAACACTGAAGCTTTCTTT,CASSLGQGNTEAFF